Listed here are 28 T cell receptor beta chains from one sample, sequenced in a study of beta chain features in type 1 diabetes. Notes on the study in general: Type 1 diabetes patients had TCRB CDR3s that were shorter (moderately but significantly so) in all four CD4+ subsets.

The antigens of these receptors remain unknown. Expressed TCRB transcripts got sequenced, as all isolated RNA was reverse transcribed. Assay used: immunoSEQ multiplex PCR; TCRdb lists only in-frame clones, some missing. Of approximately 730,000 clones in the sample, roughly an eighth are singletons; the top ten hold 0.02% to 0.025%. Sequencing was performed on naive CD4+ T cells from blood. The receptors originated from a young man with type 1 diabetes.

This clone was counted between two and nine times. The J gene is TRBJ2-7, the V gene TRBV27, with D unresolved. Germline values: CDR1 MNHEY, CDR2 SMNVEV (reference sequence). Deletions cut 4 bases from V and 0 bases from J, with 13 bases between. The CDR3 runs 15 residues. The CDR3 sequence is CASSSWGNPSYEQYF. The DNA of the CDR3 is TGTGCCAGCAGTTCCTGGGGTAACCCCTCCTACGAGCAGTACTTC.

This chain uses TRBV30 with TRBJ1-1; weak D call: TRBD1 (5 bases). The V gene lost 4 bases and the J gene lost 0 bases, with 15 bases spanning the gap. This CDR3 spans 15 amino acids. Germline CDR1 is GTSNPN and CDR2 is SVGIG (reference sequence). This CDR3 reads CAWNRGEGMNTEAFF. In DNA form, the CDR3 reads TGTGCCTGGAATCGAGGTGAGGGGATGAACACTGAAGCTTTCTTT.

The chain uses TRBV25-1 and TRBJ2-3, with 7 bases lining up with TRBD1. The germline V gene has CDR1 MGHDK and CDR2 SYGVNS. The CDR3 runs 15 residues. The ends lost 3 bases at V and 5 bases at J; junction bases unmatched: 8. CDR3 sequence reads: CASSDEGRGRDTQYF. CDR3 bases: TGTGCCAGCAGTGATGAGGGTAGGGGGCGAGATACGCAGTATTTT. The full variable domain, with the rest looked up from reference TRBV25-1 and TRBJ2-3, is EADIYQTPRYLVIGTGKKITLECSQTMGHDKMYWYQQDPGMELHLIHYSYGVNSTEKGDLSSESTVSRIRTEHFPLTLESARPSHTSQYLCASSDEGRGRDTQYFGPGTRLTVL.

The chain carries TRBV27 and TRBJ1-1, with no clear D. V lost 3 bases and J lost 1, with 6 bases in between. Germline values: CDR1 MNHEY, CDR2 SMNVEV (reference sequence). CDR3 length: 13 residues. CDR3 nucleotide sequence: TGTGCCAGCAGTTTTCTGCAGAACACTGAAGCTTTCTTT. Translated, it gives CASSFLQNTEAFF.

CDR3 sequence: CATSPLGLMNTEAFF. The CDR3, as DNA: TGCGCCACCTCCCCCCTGGGTCTCATGAACACTGAAGCTTTCTTT. The V gene is TRBV5-1, the J gene TRBJ1-1, with no clear D. The CDR3 is 15 residues long. Trimming took off 9 bases at V and 0 bases at J, with 18 bases between the two ends. Germline V gene sequence: CDR1 SGHRS, CDR2 YFSETQ.

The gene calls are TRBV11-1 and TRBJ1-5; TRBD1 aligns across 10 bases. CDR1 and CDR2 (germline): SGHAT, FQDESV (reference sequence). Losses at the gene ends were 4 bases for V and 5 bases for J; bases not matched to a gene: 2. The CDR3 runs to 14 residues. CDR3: CASSSTGGDQPQHF. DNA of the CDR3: TGTGCCAGCAGCTCGACAGGGGGCGATCAGCCCCAGCATTTT.

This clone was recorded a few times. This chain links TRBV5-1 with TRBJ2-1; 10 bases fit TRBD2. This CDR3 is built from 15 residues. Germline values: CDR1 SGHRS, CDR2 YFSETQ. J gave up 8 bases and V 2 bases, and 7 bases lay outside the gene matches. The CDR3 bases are TGCGCCAGCAGCTTCGGTAGCGGGGGGCCTTATGAGCAGTTCTTC. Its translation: CASSFGSGGPYEQFF.

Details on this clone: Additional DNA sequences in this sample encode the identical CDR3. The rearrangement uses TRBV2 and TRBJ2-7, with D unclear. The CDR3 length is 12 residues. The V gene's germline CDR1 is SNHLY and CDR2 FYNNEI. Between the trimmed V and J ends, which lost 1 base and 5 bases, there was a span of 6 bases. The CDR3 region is CASSEGRDEQYF. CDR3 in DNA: TGTGCCAGCAGTGAAGGCCGGGACGAGCAGTACTTC.

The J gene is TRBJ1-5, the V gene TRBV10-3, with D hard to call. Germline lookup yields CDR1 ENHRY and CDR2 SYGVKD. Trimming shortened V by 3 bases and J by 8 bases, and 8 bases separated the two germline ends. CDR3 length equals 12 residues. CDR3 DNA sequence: TGTGCCATCAGTGACGGTCGGGAGCCCCAGCATTTT. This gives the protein CAISDGREPQHF.

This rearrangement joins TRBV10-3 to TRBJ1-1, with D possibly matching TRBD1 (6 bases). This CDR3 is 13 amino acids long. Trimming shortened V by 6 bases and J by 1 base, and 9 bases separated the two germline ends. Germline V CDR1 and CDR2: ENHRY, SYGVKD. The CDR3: CAISAGENTEAFF. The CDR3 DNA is TGTGCCATCAGCGCAGGGGAGAACACTGAAGCTTTCTTT.

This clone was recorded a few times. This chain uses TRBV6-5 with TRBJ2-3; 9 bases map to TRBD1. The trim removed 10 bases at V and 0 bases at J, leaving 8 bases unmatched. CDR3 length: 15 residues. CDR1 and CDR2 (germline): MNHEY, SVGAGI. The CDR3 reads CAISYGQGSTDTQYF. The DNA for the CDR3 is TGTGCCATCAGCTACGGACAGGGGAGCACAGATACGCAGTATTTT.

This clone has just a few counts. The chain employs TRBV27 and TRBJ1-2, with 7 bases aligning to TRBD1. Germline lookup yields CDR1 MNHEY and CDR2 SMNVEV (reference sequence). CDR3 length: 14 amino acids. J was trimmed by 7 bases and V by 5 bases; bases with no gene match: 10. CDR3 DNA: TGTGCCAGCAGTACCCTGACAGGGTATGGTGGCTACACCTTC. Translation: CASSTLTGYGGYTF.

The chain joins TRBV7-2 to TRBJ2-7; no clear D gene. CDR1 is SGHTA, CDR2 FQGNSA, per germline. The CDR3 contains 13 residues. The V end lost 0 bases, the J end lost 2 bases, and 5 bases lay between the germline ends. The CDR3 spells CASSLAPPYEQYF. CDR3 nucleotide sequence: TGTGCCAGCAGCTTAGCACCGCCCTACGAGCAGTACTTC.

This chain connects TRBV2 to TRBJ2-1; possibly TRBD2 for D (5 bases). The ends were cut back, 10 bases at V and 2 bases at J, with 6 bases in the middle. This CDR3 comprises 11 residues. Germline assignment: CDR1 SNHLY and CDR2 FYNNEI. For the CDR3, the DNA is TGTGCCATCGGGGCCTACAATGAGCAGTTCTTC. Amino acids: CAIGAYNEQFF.

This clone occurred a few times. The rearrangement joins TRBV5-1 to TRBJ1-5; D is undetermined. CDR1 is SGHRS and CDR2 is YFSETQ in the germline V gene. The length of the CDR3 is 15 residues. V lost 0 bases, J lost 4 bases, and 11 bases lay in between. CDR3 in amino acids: CASSLEGSPNQPQHF. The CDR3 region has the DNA TGCGCCAGCAGCTTGGAAGGGTCGCCTAATCAGCCCCAGCATTTT. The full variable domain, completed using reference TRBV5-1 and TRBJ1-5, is KAGVTQTPRYLIKTRGQQVTLSCSPISGHRSVSWYQQTPGQGLQFLFEYFSETQRNKGNFPGRFSGRQFSNSRSEMNVSTLELGDSALYLCASSLEGSPNQPQHFGDGTRLSIL.

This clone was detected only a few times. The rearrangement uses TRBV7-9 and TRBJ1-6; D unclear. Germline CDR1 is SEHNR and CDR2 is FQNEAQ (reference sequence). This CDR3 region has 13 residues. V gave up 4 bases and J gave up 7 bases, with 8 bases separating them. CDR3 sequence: CASSSLGNSPLHF. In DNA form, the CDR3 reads TGTGCCAGCAGCTCCCTTGGGAATTCACCCCTCCACTTT. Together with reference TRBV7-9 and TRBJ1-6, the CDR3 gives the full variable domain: DTGVSQNPRHKITKRGQNVTFRCDPISEHNRLYWYRQTLGQGPEFLTYFQNEAQLEKSRLLSDRFSAERPKGSFSTLEIQRTEQGDSAMYLCASSSLGNSPLHFGNGTRLTVT.

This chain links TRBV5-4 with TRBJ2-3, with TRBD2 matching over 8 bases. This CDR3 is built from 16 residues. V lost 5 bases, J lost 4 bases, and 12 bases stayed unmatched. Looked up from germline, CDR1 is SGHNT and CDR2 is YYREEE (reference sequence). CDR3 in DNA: TGTGCCAGCAGGATCTATACGGGGGGGCGGGCAGATACGCAGTATTTT. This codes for CASRIYTGGRADTQYF.

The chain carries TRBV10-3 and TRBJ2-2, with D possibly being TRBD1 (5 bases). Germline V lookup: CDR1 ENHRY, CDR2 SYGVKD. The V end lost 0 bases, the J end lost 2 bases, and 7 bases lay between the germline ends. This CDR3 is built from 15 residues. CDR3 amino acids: CAISESGPNTGELFF. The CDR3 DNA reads TGTGCCATCAGTGAGTCGGGGCCAAACACCGGGGAGCTGTTTTTT.

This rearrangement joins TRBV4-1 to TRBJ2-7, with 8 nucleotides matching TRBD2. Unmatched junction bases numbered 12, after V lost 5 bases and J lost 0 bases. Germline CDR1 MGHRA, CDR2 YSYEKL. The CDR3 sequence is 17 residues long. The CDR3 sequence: CASSYGGGSVLSYEQYF. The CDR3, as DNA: TGCGCCAGCAGCTACGGCGGGGGGAGCGTACTCTCCTACGAGCAGTACTTC.

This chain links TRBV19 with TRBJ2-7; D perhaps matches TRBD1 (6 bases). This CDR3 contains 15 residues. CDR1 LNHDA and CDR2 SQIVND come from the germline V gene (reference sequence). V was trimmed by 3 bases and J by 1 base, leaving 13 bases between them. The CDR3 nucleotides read TGTGCCAGTAGTATCCGAATGGGGACATCCTACGAGCAGTACTTC. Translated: CASSIRMGTSYEQYF.

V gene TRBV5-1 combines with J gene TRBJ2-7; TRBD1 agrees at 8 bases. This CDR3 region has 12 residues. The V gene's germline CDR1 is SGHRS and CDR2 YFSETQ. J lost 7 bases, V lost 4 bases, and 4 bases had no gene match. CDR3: CASSEGDREQYF. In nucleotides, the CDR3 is TGCGCCAGCAGCGAAGGGGACAGGGAGCAGTACTTC.

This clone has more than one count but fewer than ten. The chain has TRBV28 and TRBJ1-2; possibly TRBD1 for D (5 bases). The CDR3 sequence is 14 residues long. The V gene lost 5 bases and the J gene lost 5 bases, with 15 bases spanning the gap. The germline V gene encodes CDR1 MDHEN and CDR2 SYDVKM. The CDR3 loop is CASSEPKQAYGYTF. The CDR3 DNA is TGTGCCAGCAGTGAGCCAAAACAGGCTTATGGCTACACCTTC.

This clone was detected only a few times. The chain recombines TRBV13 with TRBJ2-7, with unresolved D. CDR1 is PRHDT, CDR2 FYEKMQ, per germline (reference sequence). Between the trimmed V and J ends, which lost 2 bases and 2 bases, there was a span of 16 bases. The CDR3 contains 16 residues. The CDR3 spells CASSLRKFLGTYEQYF. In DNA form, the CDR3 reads TGTGCCAGCAGCTTAAGGAAGTTTCTGGGAACCTACGAGCAGTACTTC.

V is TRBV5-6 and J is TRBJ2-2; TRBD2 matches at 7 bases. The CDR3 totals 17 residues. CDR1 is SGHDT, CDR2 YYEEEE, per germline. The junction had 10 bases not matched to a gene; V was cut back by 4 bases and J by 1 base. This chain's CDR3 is CASSGFWDYKNTGELFF. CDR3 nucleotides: TGTGCCAGCAGCGGCTTCTGGGACTACAAGAACACCGGGGAGCTGTTTTTT.

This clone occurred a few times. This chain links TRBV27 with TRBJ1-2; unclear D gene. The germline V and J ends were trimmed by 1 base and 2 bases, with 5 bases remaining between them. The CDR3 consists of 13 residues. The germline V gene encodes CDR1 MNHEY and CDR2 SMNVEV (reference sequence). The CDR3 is CASSLWPNYGYTF. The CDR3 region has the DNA TGTGCCAGCAGTTTATGGCCCAACTATGGCTACACCTTC.

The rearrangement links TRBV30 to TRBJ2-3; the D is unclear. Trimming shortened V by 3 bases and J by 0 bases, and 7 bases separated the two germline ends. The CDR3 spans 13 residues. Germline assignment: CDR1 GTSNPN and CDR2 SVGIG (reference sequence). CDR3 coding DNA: TGTGCCTGGAGAGCAGATAGCACAGATACGCAGTATTTT. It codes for CAWRADSTDTQYF.

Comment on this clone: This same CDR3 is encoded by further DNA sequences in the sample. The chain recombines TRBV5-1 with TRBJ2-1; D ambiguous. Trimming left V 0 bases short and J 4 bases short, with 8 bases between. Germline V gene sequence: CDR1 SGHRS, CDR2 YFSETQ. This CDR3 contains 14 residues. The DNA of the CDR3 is TGCGCCAGCAGCTTGGGCGGCAGTTACAATGAGCAGTTCTTC. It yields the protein CASSLGGSYNEQFF.

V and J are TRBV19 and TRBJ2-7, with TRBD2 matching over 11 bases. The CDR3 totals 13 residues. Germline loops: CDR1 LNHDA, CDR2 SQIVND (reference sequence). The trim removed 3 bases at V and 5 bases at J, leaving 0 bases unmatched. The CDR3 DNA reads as TGTGCCAGTAGTATGACTAGCGGGAACGAGCAGTACTTC. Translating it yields CASSMTSGNEQYF. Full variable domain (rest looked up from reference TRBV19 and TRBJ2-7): DGGITQSPKYLFRKEGQNVTLSCEQNLNHDAMYWYRQDPGQGLRLIYYSQIVNDFQKGDIAEGYSVSREKKESFPLTVTSAQKNPTAFYLCASSMTSGNEQYFGPGTRLTVT.